The rows below give T cell receptor beta chains drawn from one sample of a study of CD8+ T cells in alopecia areata. The table came from immunoSEQ multiplex PCR; TCRdb's copy has only in-frame clones and leaves some out. In the table there are 210,000 or so clones, 66% of which are singletons. This material consisted of CD4+ T cells sorted from blood, taken around week 44, from a patient treated with tofacitinib. Receptors originate from a human donor with alopecia areata. Both conserved end residues are part of each CDR3. The D gene is left open where the match is weak. Expanded clones are given a class, and other clones once, few, many or no size at all.

j_call clone_size d_call v_call cdr3_nt cdr3_aa
TRBJ2-5 few . TRBV5-1 TGCGCCAGCAGCTTCTACAGTTCGGAGACCCAGTACTTC CASSFYSSETQYF
TRBJ1-1 . . TRBV30 TGTGCCTGGAGTGATGAAGGTAGGGCTTTCTTT CAWSDEGRAFF
TRBJ2-2 . TRBD1 TRBV5-5 TGTGCCAGCAGCCGTGTGGCACAGGGGGCTTTAACCGGGGAGCTGTTTTTT CASSRVAQGALTGELFF
TRBJ2-5 . TRBD1 TRBV7-3 TGTGCCAGCAGCCAATCGACAGGGTACCAAGAGACCCAGTACTTC CASSQSTGYQETQYF
TRBJ2-3 . . TRBV5-1 TGCGCCAACACGGGACGAAGCCTCACAGATACGCAGTATTTT CANTGRSLTDTQYF
TRBJ2-7 few . TRBV7-9 TGTGCCACGGGGGCCCAAACCTACGAGCAGTACTTC CATGAQTYEQYF
TRBJ2-5 . TRBD1 TRBV11-2 TGTGCCAGCAAGTCCCTGACAGGGAAGACCCAGTACTTC CASKSLTGKTQYF
TRBJ2-2 . . TRBV30 TGTGCCTGGAACGGACTCTCCCAGACCGGGGAGCTGTTTTTT CAWNGLSQTGELFF
TRBJ2-5 few . TRBV15 TGTGCCACCAGCAGAGATCTAGCCCAAGAGACCCAGTACTTC CATSRDLAQETQYF
TRBJ1-1 . . TRBV6-5 TGTGCCAGCAGACACATCAACACTGAAGCTTTCTTT CASRHINTEAFF
TRBJ1-2 once . TRBV4-1 TGCGCCAGCAGCCAAGATCACACGGGGGGCTACACCTTC CASSQDHTGGYTF
TRBJ2-1 few . TRBV29-1 TGCAGCGTTGGAGGGGCTATCTCCTACAATGAGCAGTTCTTC CSVGGAISYNEQFF
TRBJ2-4 . . TRBV7-9 TGTGGCGCACAACTAGCCAAAAACATTCAGTACTTC CGAQLAKNIQYF
TRBJ1-4 few . TRBV7-2 TGTGCCAGCAGCCAAAGGCGCCAGGCAAAACTGTTTTTT CASSQRRQAKLFF
TRBJ2-1 few . TRBV7-7 TGCTCGGTAGGGGGGGGCAATGAGCAGTTCTTC CSVGGGNEQFF
TRBJ1-1 . . TRBV30 TGTGCCTGGAGTGTACGTTACTGGGGAGCTTTCTTT CAWSVRYWGAFF
TRBJ2-5 . . TRBV29-1 TGCAGCGTTGAACGGAGCGGAGGGGGGCAAGAGACCCAGTACTTC CSVERSGGGQETQYF
TRBJ2-7 . TRBD1 TRBV4-3 TGCGCCAGCAGCCAATTACAGGGGGCCGACGAGCAGTACTTC CASSQLQGADEQYF
TRBJ1-6 . . TRBV9 TGTGCCAGCAGCGTAGGTCCCAACCACTATAATTCACCCCTCCACTTT CASSVGPNHYNSPLHF
TRBJ2-5 . . TRBV6-5 TGTGCCAGCAGACCCGGGACCCCGAAAGAGACCCAGTACTTC CASRPGTPKETQYF
TRBJ2-7 few . TRBV29-1 TGCAGCGTTGTAGGTCAGGGCTCCTACGAGCAGTACTTC CSVVGQGSYEQYF
TRBJ2-7 once TRBD1 TRBV5-1 TGCGCCAGTGCCACCGGGACAGGGGCCTACGAGCAGTACTTC CASATGTGAYEQYF
TRBJ2-1 . TRBD2 TRBV6-5 TGTGCCAGCAGGCTGGGACTAGCGGGGGGACAGTTCTTC CASRLGLAGGQFF
TRBJ1-5 few . TRBV29-1 TGCAGCGTTGGGAGGAGCAATCAGCCCCAGCATTTT CSVGRSNQPQHF
TRBJ1-5 once . TRBV30 TGTGCCTGGAGTACAGCTGTAAATCAGCCCCAGCATTTT CAWSTAVNQPQHF
TRBJ2-5 . TRBD1 TRBV5-1 TGCGCCAGCAGCTTGGGGACAGGGGGCCAAGAGACCCAGTACTTC CASSLGTGGQETQYF
TRBJ2-6 . . TRBV19 TGTGCCAGTAGTGTTGGGGCCAACGTCCTGACTTTC CASSVGANVLTF
TRBJ2-1 . TRBD1 TRBV30 TGTGCCTGGAGTGTATCCGCCAGGGGGAATGAGCAGTTCTTC CAWSVSARGNEQFF
TRBJ1-2 . TRBD1 TRBV2 TGTGCCAGAGGACAGGGTAATTTTTATGGCTACACCTTC CARGQGNFYGYTF
TRBJ1-1 . . TRBV9 TGTGCCAGCAGCGTAGTAAGGGAGGCTAACACTGAAGCTTTCTTT CASSVVREANTEAFF
TRBJ2-3 many TRBD2 TRBV7-2 TGTGCCAGCAGCTTAGAAGCGGGGGGCACAGATACGCAGTATTTT CASSLEAGGTDTQYF
TRBJ1-1 few . TRBV29-1 TGCAGCGCTAACCAACAGGGGAACACTGAAGCTTTCTTT CSANQQGNTEAFF
TRBJ2-5 . TRBD2 TRBV4-3 TGCGCCAGCAGCCAAGATACTAGCGGGGGGTTTGATGGAGAGACCCAGTACTTC CASSQDTSGGFDGETQYF
TRBJ1-2 few . TRBV4-1 TGCGCCAGCAGCCAGGATCATTCTACCCGAGCTAACTATGGCTACACCTTC CASSQDHSTRANYGYTF
TRBJ1-5 once TRBD1 TRBV19 TGTGCCAGTAGCCCAAGATCCGGGACAGGGGTGTCCTTT CASSPRSGTGVSF
TRBJ2-3 . . TRBV10-3 TGTGCCATCAGTGAGAACAGGGCAACAGATACGCAGTATTTT CAISENRATDTQYF
TRBJ1-1 . . TRBV6-5 TGTGCCAGCAACCCCGAGGGACTCCCCAAGGAGGCTTTCTTT CASNPEGLPKEAFF
TRBJ1-1 few TRBD1 TRBV29-1 TGCAGCGTTGAAGATTTGGGAAGGACAGGGGGTGCCACTGAAGCTTTCTTT CSVEDLGRTGGATEAFF
TRBJ1-1 . TRBD1 TRBV30 TGTGCCTGGAGTGCCCTCGGACAGGGGTTCACTGAAGCTTTCTTT CAWSALGQGFTEAFF
TRBJ2-2 . TRBD2 TRBV10-3 TGTGCCATCAGTACTAGCGGGGCGAACACCGGGGAGCTGTTTTTT CAISTSGANTGELFF
TRBJ2-7 few . TRBV11-2 TGTGCCAGCAGCTTAGAAAGTGTACAGTACTTC CASSLESVQYF
TRBJ1-2 few . TRBV19 TGTGCCAGTAGTATGAGCGGGGAAGCTACTGGCTACACCTTC CASSMSGEATGYTF
TRBJ1-4 . . TRBV7-9 TGTGCCAGCAGCTTATTGCTGGGAGATAATGAAAAACTGTTTTTT CASSLLLGDNEKLFF